This TCR beta chain was documented in a study of blood T cells in healthy people across ages. Overall study: Using template switching, researchers captured about one barcoded beta molecule for each two T cells.

Donors ranged from roughly 6 to 100 years old and were healthy Caucasians in Russia. The CDR3 is 15 amino acids. After removal of 1 base from V and 1 base from J, the junction contained 2 bases not matched to a gene. Per the germline V gene, CDR1 is SQVTM and CDR2 is ANQGSEA. The authors ran a second PCR of roughly 6 to 12 cycles using a sample-barcoded 5' primer and a J-beta primer mix. Unique molecular identifiers of 12 random nucleotides labeled each cDNA. Sequencing recovered at least 2.5 million CDR3-containing paired-end reads from each sample. TCRdb re-derived calls from the 5' RACE reads in MiXCR, one entry per CDR3 protein. This sample has over 1,300,000 distinct CDR3 sequences; 55% to 75% occur once, and the top ten carry more than 6%.

Sequences were obtained from blood. The gene calls are TRBV29-1 and TRBJ2-1; 9 nucleotides align to TRBD2. The TCR was taken from a man aged 18 to 30 in good health. This chain's CDR3 is CSVEGAGGSYNEQFF. CDR3 in DNA: TGCAGCGTTGAAGGGGCGGGAGGGTCCTACAATGAGCAGTTCTTC.